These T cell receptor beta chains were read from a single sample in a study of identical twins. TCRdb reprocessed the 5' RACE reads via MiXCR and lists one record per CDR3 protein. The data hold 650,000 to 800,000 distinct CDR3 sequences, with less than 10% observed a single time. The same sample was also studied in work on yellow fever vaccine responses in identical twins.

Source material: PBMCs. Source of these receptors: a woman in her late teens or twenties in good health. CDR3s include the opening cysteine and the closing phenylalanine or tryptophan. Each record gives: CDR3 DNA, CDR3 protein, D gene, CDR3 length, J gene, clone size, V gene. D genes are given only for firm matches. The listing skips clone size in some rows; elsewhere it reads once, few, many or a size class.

CDR3 DNA: TGCGCCAGCAGCTTGAGTAGCGGGGGCCTTGGCTCCTACGAGCAGTACTTC
CDR3 protein: CASSLSSGGLGSYEQYF
D gene: TRBD2
CDR3 length: 17
J gene: TRBJ2-7
clone size: -
V gene: TRBV5-1

CDR3 DNA: TGTGCCAGCAGCCTCCTCCCGGGACCCACCGCTGGAAACACCATATATTTT
CDR3 protein: CASSLLPGPTAGNTIYF
D gene: -
CDR3 length: 17
J gene: TRBJ1-3
clone size: few
V gene: TRBV12-3/TRBV12-4

CDR3 DNA: TGTGCCACCAGTGCCCCCGGGCCTAGCGGAGTTTCCTACGAGCAGTACTTC
CDR3 protein: CATSAPGPSGVSYEQYF
D gene: TRBD2
CDR3 length: 17
J gene: TRBJ2-7
clone size: few
V gene: TRBV24-1

CDR3 DNA: TGCGCCAGCAGCTATGCTACAGGGGATACCGGGGAGCTGTTTTTT
CDR3 protein: CASSYATGDTGELFF
D gene: TRBD1
CDR3 length: 15
J gene: TRBJ2-2
clone size: few
V gene: TRBV5-1

CDR3 DNA: TGTGCCAGCATGCCGGAGTACCAAGAGACCCAGTACTTC
CDR3 protein: CASMPEYQETQYF
D gene: -
CDR3 length: 13
J gene: TRBJ2-5
clone size: -
V gene: TRBV2

CDR3 DNA: TGCGCCAGCAGTGACTTTGGCGAGCAGTACTTC
CDR3 protein: CASSDFGEQYF
D gene: -
CDR3 length: 11
J gene: TRBJ2-7
clone size: -
V gene: TRBV10-2

CDR3 DNA: TGTGCCAGCAGCCATTCCGGGACCTTCACAGATACGCAGTATTTT
CDR3 protein: CASSHSGTFTDTQYF
D gene: -
CDR3 length: 15
J gene: TRBJ2-3
clone size: -
V gene: TRBV3-1

CDR3 DNA: TGTGCCAGCAGCCACCGGGACAGAACCACTGAAGCTTTCTTT
CDR3 protein: CASSHRDRTTEAFF
D gene: TRBD1
CDR3 length: 14
J gene: TRBJ1-1
clone size: few
V gene: TRBV7-8

CDR3 DNA: TGCGCCAGCAGCATCGGGACAGGGGGCTCCGGGGAGCTGTTTTTT
CDR3 protein: CASSIGTGGSGELFF
D gene: TRBD1
CDR3 length: 15
J gene: TRBJ2-2
clone size: many
V gene: TRBV5-1

CDR3 DNA: TGTGCCAGCAGTTACGGGGCTTATAGCTCCTACGAGCAGTACTTC
CDR3 protein: CASSYGAYSSYEQYF
D gene: -
CDR3 length: 15
J gene: TRBJ2-7
clone size: few
V gene: TRBV6-2/TRBV6-3

CDR3 DNA: TGTGCCAGCAGCGAACATGCGGCCTCCTACGAGCAGTACTTC
CDR3 protein: CASSEHAASYEQYF
D gene: -
CDR3 length: 14
J gene: TRBJ2-7
clone size: -
V gene: TRBV3-1

CDR3 DNA: TGTGCCAGCAAACGGGCGTTACACAATGAGCAGTTCTTC
CDR3 protein: CASKRALHNEQFF
D gene: -
CDR3 length: 13
J gene: TRBJ2-1
clone size: few
V gene: TRBV3-1

CDR3 DNA: TGTGCCAGCAGCCAATCGTCGGGTTCGGGCAATCAGCCCCAGCATTTT
CDR3 protein: CASSQSSGSGNQPQHF
D gene: -
CDR3 length: 16
J gene: TRBJ1-5
clone size: -
V gene: TRBV16

CDR3 DNA: TGTGCCAGCAGCGTAGGGCCAGCGGGGCCTTACAATGAGCAGTTCTTC
CDR3 protein: CASSVGPAGPYNEQFF
D gene: TRBD2
CDR3 length: 16
J gene: TRBJ2-1
clone size: few
V gene: TRBV9

CDR3 DNA: TGTGCCAGCAGTGAATCTGGGGAACAGTTGGGGTCTGAAGCTTTCTTT
CDR3 protein: CASSESGEQLGSEAFF
D gene: -
CDR3 length: 16
J gene: TRBJ1-1
clone size: -
V gene: TRBV25-1

CDR3 DNA: TGTGCCAGCAGTTTAGAACAGGCTATGAACACTGAAGCTTTCTTT
CDR3 protein: CASSLEQAMNTEAFF
D gene: -
CDR3 length: 15
J gene: TRBJ1-1
clone size: -
V gene: TRBV12-3/TRBV12-4

CDR3 DNA: TGTGCCAGCAGACCGACAGGGTCCCACTCTGGAAACACCATATATTTT
CDR3 protein: CASRPTGSHSGNTIYF
D gene: TRBD1
CDR3 length: 16
J gene: TRBJ1-3
clone size: -
V gene: TRBV6-2/TRBV6-3

CDR3 DNA: TGTGCCAGCAGCGACCTCGGGACAAGCTCCTACAATGAGCAGTTCTTC
CDR3 protein: CASSDLGTSSYNEQFF
D gene: -
CDR3 length: 16
J gene: TRBJ2-1
clone size: few
V gene: TRBV12-3/TRBV12-4

CDR3 DNA: TGTGCCAGCACGAGTGGATCCGCGATTACTAGCACAGATACGCAGTATTTT
CDR3 protein: CASTSGSAITSTDTQYF
D gene: -
CDR3 length: 17
J gene: TRBJ2-3
clone size: few
V gene: TRBV11-2

CDR3 DNA: TGTGCCAGCAGCTTCGGAGCGGGAGAAGAGACCCAGTACTTC
CDR3 protein: CASSFGAGEETQYF
D gene: TRBD2
CDR3 length: 14
J gene: TRBJ2-5
clone size: few
V gene: TRBV5-6

CDR3 DNA: TGTGCCAGCAGTTTTTATCGGAGCAGCAATCAGCCCCAGCATTTT
CDR3 protein: CASSFYRSSNQPQHF
D gene: -
CDR3 length: 15
J gene: TRBJ1-5
clone size: -
V gene: TRBV28

CDR3 DNA: TGTGCCAGCAGCCATTTCACAGGGTCTGGAGAGCAGTACTTC
CDR3 protein: CASSHFTGSGEQYF
D gene: -
CDR3 length: 14
J gene: TRBJ2-7
clone size: few
V gene: TRBV11-2

CDR3 DNA: TGTGCCAGCTCACCACAGGGAACAGGGCACCAAGAGACCCAGTACTTC
CDR3 protein: CASSPQGTGHQETQYF
D gene: -
CDR3 length: 16
J gene: TRBJ2-5
clone size: -
V gene: TRBV18

CDR3 DNA: TGTGCCAGCAGAGCCTACTACAGGGACTTGAACACTGAAGCTTTCTTT
CDR3 protein: CASRAYYRDLNTEAFF
D gene: -
CDR3 length: 16
J gene: TRBJ1-1
clone size: -
V gene: TRBV6-1

CDR3 DNA: TGCAGTGCTAGTAAGACTAGCGGGAGGGTAGATACGCAGTATTTT
CDR3 protein: CSASKTSGRVDTQYF
D gene: TRBD2
CDR3 length: 15
J gene: TRBJ2-3
clone size: -
V gene: TRBV20-1

CDR3 DNA: TGTGCCAGCAGCTTTCCGGGAAGGGCCCAGTACTTC
CDR3 protein: CASSFPGRAQYF
D gene: -
CDR3 length: 12
J gene: TRBJ2-5
clone size: -
V gene: TRBV13

CDR3 DNA: TGTGCCACCAGTGATGTCCGAGAGACCCAGTACTTC
CDR3 protein: CATSDVRETQYF
D gene: -
CDR3 length: 12
J gene: TRBJ2-5
clone size: few
V gene: TRBV24-1

CDR3 DNA: TGTGCTAGTGGTTCAGGACTAGCAGCAAGCTCCTACAATGAGCAGTTCTTC
CDR3 protein: CASGSGLAASSYNEQFF
D gene: TRBD2
CDR3 length: 17
J gene: TRBJ2-1
clone size: few
V gene: TRBV12-5

CDR3 DNA: TGTGCCAGCAGCGCCGACTGGATAAGGACTGAAGCTTTCTTT
CDR3 protein: CASSADWIRTEAFF
D gene: -
CDR3 length: 14
J gene: TRBJ1-1
clone size: -
V gene: TRBV6-1

CDR3 DNA: TGTGCCATCAGTGACATAGCCAAAAACATTCAGTACTTC
CDR3 protein: CAISDIAKNIQYF
D gene: -
CDR3 length: 13
J gene: TRBJ2-4
clone size: few
V gene: TRBV10-3

CDR3 DNA: TGTGCCAGCAGCCAAGACCATGACGGGTGGAGCACAGATACGCAGTATTTT
CDR3 protein: CASSQDHDGWSTDTQYF
D gene: -
CDR3 length: 17
J gene: TRBJ2-3
clone size: -
V gene: TRBV3-1

CDR3 DNA: TGTGCCAGCAGTCTATCCTGGGGGGGCCCCGGGCAGCCCCAGCATTTT
CDR3 protein: CASSLSWGGPGQPQHF
D gene: -
CDR3 length: 16
J gene: TRBJ1-5
clone size: -
V gene: TRBV28

CDR3 DNA: TGCGCCAGCATTCTGGACAGCACCTACAATGAGCAGTTCTTC
CDR3 protein: CASILDSTYNEQFF
D gene: -
CDR3 length: 14
J gene: TRBJ2-1
clone size: many
V gene: TRBV5-1

CDR3 DNA: TGTGCCAGCAGTTTCTCCCGGGACGCCAGCTCCTACGAGCAGTACTTC
CDR3 protein: CASSFSRDASSYEQYF
D gene: -
CDR3 length: 16
J gene: TRBJ2-7
clone size: -
V gene: TRBV28

CDR3 DNA: TGTGCCAGCAGCGGAGCGGGACTAGCGGGGGGAACAACCTCCTACAATGAGCAGTTCTTC
CDR3 protein: CASSGAGLAGGTTSYNEQFF
D gene: TRBD2
CDR3 length: 20
J gene: TRBJ2-1
clone size: few
V gene: TRBV9

CDR3 DNA: TGTGCCAGCAGCCAGAGAGAAGGGGAGACCCAGTACTTC
CDR3 protein: CASSQREGETQYF
D gene: -
CDR3 length: 13
J gene: TRBJ2-5
clone size: few
V gene: TRBV3-1

CDR3 DNA: TGTGCCAGCAGCTTAGTAATGGTCAGTTCCTACGAGCAGTACTTC
CDR3 protein: CASSLVMVSSYEQYF
D gene: -
CDR3 length: 15
J gene: TRBJ2-7
clone size: many
V gene: TRBV7-8

CDR3 DNA: TGTGCCAGCAGTTACGGATGGGACCCCCCAGATACGCAGTATTTT
CDR3 protein: CASSYGWDPPDTQYF
D gene: -
CDR3 length: 15
J gene: TRBJ2-3
clone size: -
V gene: TRBV6-5

CDR3 DNA: TGTGCCAGCAGCGTTAGTTGGGGGGGCGCCTACGAGCAGTACTTC
CDR3 protein: CASSVSWGGAYEQYF
D gene: -
CDR3 length: 15
J gene: TRBJ2-7
clone size: -
V gene: TRBV7-8

CDR3 DNA: TGTGCCAGCAGTCCAATACTAGCGGTCCAAGGGGGCTCCTACGAGCAGTACTTC
CDR3 protein: CASSPILAVQGGSYEQYF
D gene: TRBD2
CDR3 length: 18
J gene: TRBJ2-7
clone size: few
V gene: TRBV28

CDR3 DNA: TGTGCCAGCAGTTACTTTTTGTGGGACGGCTCCTACAATGAGCAGTTCTTC
CDR3 protein: CASSYFLWDGSYNEQFF
D gene: -
CDR3 length: 17
J gene: TRBJ2-1
clone size: few
V gene: TRBV6-5

CDR3 DNA: TGTGCCAGCAGCTCTACAGGGGGTTGGGCTAATGAAAAACTGTTTTTT
CDR3 protein: CASSSTGGWANEKLFF
D gene: TRBD1
CDR3 length: 16
J gene: TRBJ1-4
clone size: few
V gene: TRBV7-9

CDR3 DNA: TGTGCCAGCAGCCCGCGGACAGGGGGCTTCAACACTGAAGCTTTCTTT
CDR3 protein: CASSPRTGGFNTEAFF
D gene: TRBD1
CDR3 length: 16
J gene: TRBJ1-1
clone size: -
V gene: TRBV7-9

CDR3 DNA: TGTGCCAGCAGCTCCAGACAGGAATGGAAAGGCGAAAAACTGTTTTTT
CDR3 protein: CASSSRQEWKGEKLFF
D gene: -
CDR3 length: 16
J gene: TRBJ1-4
clone size: many
V gene: TRBV11-2

CDR3 DNA: TGCAGCGTTGTAACTAGCGGAGTGGATGAGCAGTTCTTC
CDR3 protein: CSVVTSGVDEQFF
D gene: TRBD2
CDR3 length: 13
J gene: TRBJ2-1
clone size: many
V gene: TRBV29-1

CDR3 DNA: TGTGCCAGCAGTCCGGACAGACCTGAAGCTTTCTTT
CDR3 protein: CASSPDRPEAFF
D gene: -
CDR3 length: 12
J gene: TRBJ1-1
clone size: -
V gene: TRBV6-2/TRBV6-3

CDR3 DNA: TGTGCCAGCAGCTTGAACGCGGGAGCGGGGAATGAGCAGTTCTTC
CDR3 protein: CASSLNAGAGNEQFF
D gene: TRBD2
CDR3 length: 15
J gene: TRBJ2-1
clone size: -
V gene: TRBV7-9

CDR3 DNA: TGCGCCAGCAGCTTCTCCAGGGGCCAGCCCCAGCATTTT
CDR3 protein: CASSFSRGQPQHF
D gene: -
CDR3 length: 13
J gene: TRBJ1-5
clone size: few
V gene: TRBV5-1